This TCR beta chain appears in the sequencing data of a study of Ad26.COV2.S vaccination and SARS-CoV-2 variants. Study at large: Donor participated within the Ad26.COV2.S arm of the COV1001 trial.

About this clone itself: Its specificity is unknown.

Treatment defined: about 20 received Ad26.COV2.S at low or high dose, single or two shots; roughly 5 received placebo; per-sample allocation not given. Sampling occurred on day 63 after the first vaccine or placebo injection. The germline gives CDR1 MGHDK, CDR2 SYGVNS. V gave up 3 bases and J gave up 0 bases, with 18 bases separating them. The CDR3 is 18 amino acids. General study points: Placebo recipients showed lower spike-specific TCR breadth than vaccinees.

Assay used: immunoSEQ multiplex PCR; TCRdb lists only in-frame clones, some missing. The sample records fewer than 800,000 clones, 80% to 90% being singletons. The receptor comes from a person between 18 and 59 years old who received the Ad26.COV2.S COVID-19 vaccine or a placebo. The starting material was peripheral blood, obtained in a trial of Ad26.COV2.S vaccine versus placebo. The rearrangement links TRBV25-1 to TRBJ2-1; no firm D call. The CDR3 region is CASSDGLFSQSSYNEQFF. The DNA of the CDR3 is TGTGCCAGCAGTGACGGCCTTTTCTCCCAAAGCTCCTACAATGAGCAGTTCTTC. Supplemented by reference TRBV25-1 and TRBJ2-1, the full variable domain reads EADIYQTPRYLVIGTGKKITLECSQTMGHDKMYWYQQDPGMELHLIHYSYGVNSTEKGDLSSESTVSRIRTEHFPLTLESARPSHTSQYLCASSDGLFSQSSYNEQFFGPGTRLTVL.